This T cell receptor (beta chain) was identified in a study of OX40 agonist ivuxolimab in advanced cancers. V lost 2 bases and J 5 bases, leaving 9 bases between the germline ends. The V gene's germline CDR1 is MNHNS and CDR2 SASEGT. This CDR3 has 13 residues. TCRdb's table, derived via immunoSEQ multiplex PCR, lists solely in-frame clones and lacks some. Here the sample spans about 49,000 clones, roughly 80% being singletons. The source material was CD4+ or CD8+ T cells sorted from blood, sampled in a trial of the OX40 agonist ivuxolimab. The rearrangement joins TRBV6-1 to TRBJ2-5; D tentatively reads TRBD1 or TRBD2 (5 bases each). This receptor was taken from an adult with an advanced solid tumor such as melanoma, head and neck, liver or kidney cancer. CDR3 nucleotides: TGTGCCAGCAGTGAATTGAGGGGCGAGACCCAGTACTTC. Translated, it gives CASSELRGETQYF.